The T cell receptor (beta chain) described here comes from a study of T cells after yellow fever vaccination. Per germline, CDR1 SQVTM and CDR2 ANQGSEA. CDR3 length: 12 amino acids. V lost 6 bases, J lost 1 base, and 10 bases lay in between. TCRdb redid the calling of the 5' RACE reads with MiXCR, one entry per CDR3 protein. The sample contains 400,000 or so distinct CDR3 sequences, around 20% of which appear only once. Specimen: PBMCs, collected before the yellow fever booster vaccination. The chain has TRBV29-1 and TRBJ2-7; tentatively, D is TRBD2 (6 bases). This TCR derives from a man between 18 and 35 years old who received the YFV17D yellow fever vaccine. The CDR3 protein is CSVRGDSYEQYF. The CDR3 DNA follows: TGCAGCGTGCGCGGGGATTCCTACGAGCAGTACTTC.